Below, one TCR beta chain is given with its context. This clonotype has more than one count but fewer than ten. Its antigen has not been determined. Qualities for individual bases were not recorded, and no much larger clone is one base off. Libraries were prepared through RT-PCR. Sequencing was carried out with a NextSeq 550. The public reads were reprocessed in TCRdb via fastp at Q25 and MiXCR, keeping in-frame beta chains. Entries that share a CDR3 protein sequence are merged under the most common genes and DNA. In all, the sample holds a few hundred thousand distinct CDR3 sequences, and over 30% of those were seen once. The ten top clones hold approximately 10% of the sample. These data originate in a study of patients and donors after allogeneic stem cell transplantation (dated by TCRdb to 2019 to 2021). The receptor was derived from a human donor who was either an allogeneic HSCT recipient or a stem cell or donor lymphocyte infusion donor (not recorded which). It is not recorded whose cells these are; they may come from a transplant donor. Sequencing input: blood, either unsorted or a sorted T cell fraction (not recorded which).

The nucleotides are TGCGCCAGCAGGTTCCTGGCAAACTATGGCTACACCTTC. Protein translation: CASRFLANYGYTF. Recombination connected TRBV5-1 to TRBJ1-2, with the D gene not confidently named. V loses 5 bases of germline sequence and J loses 2 bases, and the interval between the two ends is 10 bases. The CDR3 runs 13 amino acids, cysteine and phenylalanine included. Only CDR3 DNA remains: 39 bases, in frame from the first base. Per the germline V gene, SGHRS is the CDR1 and YFSETQ is the CDR2.